This is a list of T cell receptor beta chains from one sample in a study of shared clonotypes between healthy human individuals. Generated by immunoSEQ multiplex PCR, the TCRdb table keeps only in-frame clones and is missing some. The sample has about 520,000 clones; roughly 95% are singletons. Sequencing was performed on naive CD4+ T cells sorted from blood. These receptors came from a woman in her twenties or thirties in good health. CDR3s include the opening cysteine and the closing phenylalanine or tryptophan. The order of the fields is V gene, D gene, J gene, CDR3 protein. The D gene is left open where the match is weak.

v_call: TRBV30; d_call: -; j_call: TRBJ2-7; cdr3_aa: CAWSVQVAFGEQYF
v_call: TRBV21-1; d_call: -; j_call: TRBJ2-5; cdr3_aa: CASSKYFQVKGGTQYF
v_call: TRBV18; d_call: TRBD2; j_call: TRBJ2-7; cdr3_aa: CASSPRRERYEQYF
v_call: TRBV7-9; d_call: -; j_call: TRBJ2-5; cdr3_aa: CASSLAGTEIQETQYF
v_call: TRBV19; d_call: TRBD1; j_call: TRBJ1-1; cdr3_aa: CASRQGARTEAFF
v_call: TRBV7-9; d_call: TRBD1; j_call: TRBJ1-6; cdr3_aa: CASSSYRDRDSPLHF
v_call: TRBV7-9; d_call: -; j_call: TRBJ1-5; cdr3_aa: CASSLGLQPQHF
v_call: TRBV5-1; d_call: TRBD1; j_call: TRBJ1-1; cdr3_aa: CASSPGTGMRATEAFF
v_call: TRBV28; d_call: TRBD1; j_call: TRBJ1-1; cdr3_aa: CASSLWGQAGGTEAFF
v_call: TRBV5-5; d_call: -; j_call: TRBJ2-7; cdr3_aa: CASSLDYSIEQYF
v_call: TRBV6-5; d_call: -; j_call: TRBJ1-4; cdr3_aa: CASSYLSWDGREKLFF
v_call: TRBV11-2; d_call: TRBD1; j_call: TRBJ1-1; cdr3_aa: CASSWGQLNTEAFF
v_call: TRBV11-1; d_call: TRBD1; j_call: TRBJ2-7; cdr3_aa: CASSFGQGANYEQYF
v_call: TRBV18; d_call: TRBD1; j_call: TRBJ1-2; cdr3_aa: CASSRQGGPYGYTF
v_call: TRBV6-6; d_call: -; j_call: TRBJ1-3; cdr3_aa: CASSPFGASGNTIYF
v_call: TRBV2; d_call: TRBD1; j_call: TRBJ1-4; cdr3_aa: CASSEALGQLNEKLFF
v_call: TRBV28; d_call: TRBD1; j_call: TRBJ2-3; cdr3_aa: CASSQGQDWTDTQYF
v_call: TRBV6-1; d_call: -; j_call: TRBJ1-5; cdr3_aa: CASSFPGGNQPQHF
v_call: TRBV19; d_call: TRBD1; j_call: TRBJ1-2; cdr3_aa: CASSPFGDRDYGYTF
v_call: TRBV6-4; d_call: TRBD1; j_call: TRBJ1-2; cdr3_aa: CASRGQGRGYTF
v_call: TRBV5-1; d_call: -; j_call: TRBJ1-1; cdr3_aa: CASSLDDTEAFF
v_call: TRBV19; d_call: -; j_call: TRBJ2-7; cdr3_aa: CASSYRQAYEQYF
v_call: TRBV9; d_call: -; j_call: TRBJ2-1; cdr3_aa: CASSVEGTNYNEQFF
v_call: TRBV18; d_call: -; j_call: TRBJ1-3; cdr3_aa: CASSPGDRTIYF
v_call: TRBV19; d_call: -; j_call: TRBJ2-1; cdr3_aa: CASSSFRPDSYNEQFF
v_call: TRBV6-5; d_call: -; j_call: TRBJ1-5; cdr3_aa: CASSRAGVSNQPQHF
v_call: TRBV4-1; d_call: -; j_call: TRBJ1-1; cdr3_aa: CASSRVSGNTEAFF
v_call: TRBV6-5; d_call: -; j_call: TRBJ1-2; cdr3_aa: CASSYQSTGADTF
v_call: TRBV21-1; d_call: -; j_call: TRBJ1-5; cdr3_aa: CASSKDSGRYQPQHF
v_call: TRBV30; d_call: -; j_call: TRBJ1-2; cdr3_aa: CAWSGQWGYTF
v_call: TRBV10-3; d_call: -; j_call: TRBJ1-1; cdr3_aa: CAISEVKGSNTEAFF
v_call: TRBV11-2; d_call: TRBD1; j_call: TRBJ1-1; cdr3_aa: CASSARDRGNTEAFF
v_call: TRBV9; d_call: TRBD1; j_call: TRBJ1-1; cdr3_aa: CASNPGGGEAFF
v_call: TRBV27; d_call: -; j_call: TRBJ1-3; cdr3_aa: CASSSGLLGNTIYF
v_call: TRBV4-2; d_call: -; j_call: TRBJ1-5; cdr3_aa: CASSPGADSNQPQHF
v_call: TRBV7-8; d_call: -; j_call: TRBJ2-2; cdr3_aa: CASSPIGGARQNTGELFF
v_call: TRBV5-1; d_call: TRBD1; j_call: TRBJ2-1; cdr3_aa: CASSLETGGSYNEQFF
v_call: TRBV28; d_call: -; j_call: TRBJ2-1; cdr3_aa: CASSFGAHEQFF
v_call: TRBV19; d_call: -; j_call: TRBJ1-2; cdr3_aa: CASSEDGSYGYTF
v_call: TRBV5-4; d_call: TRBD1; j_call: TRBJ1-1; cdr3_aa: CASSWPGQGNTEAFF
v_call: TRBV10-3; d_call: -; j_call: TRBJ2-5; cdr3_aa: CAISESYGPETQYF
v_call: TRBV10-1; d_call: TRBD1; j_call: TRBJ1-1; cdr3_aa: CASSEISAGGTEAFF
v_call: TRBV5-1; d_call: -; j_call: TRBJ1-1; cdr3_aa: CASSFGTVNTEAFF
v_call: TRBV5-1; d_call: -; j_call: TRBJ1-1; cdr3_aa: CASSLEGSGQMNTEAFF
v_call: TRBV27; d_call: TRBD1; j_call: TRBJ2-7; cdr3_aa: CASSLGTGRVSYEQYF